This TCR beta chain came from a study of blood T cell repertoires in COVID-19. In the study's own analysis: The assay estimated nucleated cells by amplifying reference gene primers. The table came from immunoSEQ multiplex PCR; TCRdb's copy has only in-frame clones and leaves some out. V, J and clone size derive from that table, while D and trimming were established from the DNA sequence. The table records about 330,000 clones, around 90% of them present only once. CDR1 and CDR2 (germline): LGHNA, YSLEER. CDR3 length: 17 residues. J lost 0 bases, V lost 4 bases, and 7 bases had no gene match. Patients of the Seattle cohort, enrolled during active infection, were followed longitudinally.

Source material: peripheral blood. The chain links TRBV4-3 to TRBJ2-4, with TRBD1 matching 9 bases. This TCR was recovered from a man younger than 45 with COVID-19, enrolled during active disease. The CDR3 region is CASSPQGTGLAKNIQYF. The CDR3 DNA is TGCGCCAGCAGCCCCCAAGGGACAGGGCTAGCCAAAAACATTCAGTACTTC.